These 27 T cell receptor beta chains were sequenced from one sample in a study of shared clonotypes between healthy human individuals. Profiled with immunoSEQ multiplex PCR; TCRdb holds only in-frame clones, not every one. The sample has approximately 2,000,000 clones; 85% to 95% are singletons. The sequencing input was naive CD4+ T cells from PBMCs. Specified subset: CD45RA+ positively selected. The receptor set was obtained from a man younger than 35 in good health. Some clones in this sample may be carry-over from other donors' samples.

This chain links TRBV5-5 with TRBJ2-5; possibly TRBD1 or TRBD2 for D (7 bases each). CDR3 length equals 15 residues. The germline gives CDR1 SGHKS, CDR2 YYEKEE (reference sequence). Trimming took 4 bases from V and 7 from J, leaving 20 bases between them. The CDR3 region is CASSPPGQGGRTQYF. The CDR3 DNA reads TGTGCCAGCAGCCCCCCTGGGCAGGGGGGGAGGACCCAGTACTTC.

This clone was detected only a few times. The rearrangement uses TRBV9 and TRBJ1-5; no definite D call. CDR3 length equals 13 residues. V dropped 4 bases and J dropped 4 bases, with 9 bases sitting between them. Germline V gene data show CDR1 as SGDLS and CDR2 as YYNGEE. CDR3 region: CASSRAQNQPQHF. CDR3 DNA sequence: TGTGCCAGCAGCCGGGCCCAAAATCAGCCCCAGCATTTT. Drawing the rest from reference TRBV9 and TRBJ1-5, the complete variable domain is DSGVTQTPKHLITATGQRVTLRCSPRSGDLSVYWYQQSLDQGLQFLIQYYNGEERAKGNILERFSAQQFPDLHSELNLSSLELGDSALYFCASSRAQNQPQHFGDGTRLSIL.

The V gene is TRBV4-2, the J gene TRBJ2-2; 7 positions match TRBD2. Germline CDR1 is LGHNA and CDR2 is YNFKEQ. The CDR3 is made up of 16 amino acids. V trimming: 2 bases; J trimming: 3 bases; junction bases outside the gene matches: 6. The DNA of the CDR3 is TGTGCCAGCAGCCAACTAGCGGCCTCGGACACCGGGGAGCTGTTTTTT. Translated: CASSQLAASDTGELFF.

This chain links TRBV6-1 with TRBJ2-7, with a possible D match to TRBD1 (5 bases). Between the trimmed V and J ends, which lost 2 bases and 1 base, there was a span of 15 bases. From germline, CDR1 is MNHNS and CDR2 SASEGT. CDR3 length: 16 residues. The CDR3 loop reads CASSEFPLAGSYEQYF. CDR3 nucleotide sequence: TGTGCCAGCAGTGAATTCCCCCTCGCAGGGTCCTACGAGCAGTACTTC.

Written as DNA, the CDR3 is TGTGCCAGCAGCTTGCGACTAGCGGACACCGGGGAGCTGTTTTTT. Its translation is CASSLRLADTGELFF. The chain employs TRBV5-4 and TRBJ2-2; 9 positions agree with TRBD2. The ends lost 1 base at V and 3 bases at J; junction bases unmatched: 1. From germline, CDR1 is SGHNT and CDR2 YYREEE (reference sequence). The CDR3 spans 15 residues.

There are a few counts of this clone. CDR3 region: CASSERLNWGEAFF. The CDR3 DNA is TGTGCCAGCAGCGAACGTCTCAACTGGGGAGAAGCTTTCTTT. This chain joins TRBV6-1 and TRBJ1-1; D not certain. V dropped 6 bases and J dropped 8 bases, with 19 bases sitting between them. The CDR3 contains 14 residues. CDR1 and CDR2 (germline): MNHNS, SASEGT.

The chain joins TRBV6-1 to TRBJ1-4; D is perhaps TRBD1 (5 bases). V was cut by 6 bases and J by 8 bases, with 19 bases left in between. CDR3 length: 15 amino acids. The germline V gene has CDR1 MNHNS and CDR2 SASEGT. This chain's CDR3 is CASSRRAMGVEKLFF. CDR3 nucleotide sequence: TGTGCCAGCAGCCGCCGCGCGATGGGGGTGGAAAAACTGTTTTTT.

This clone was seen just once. The CDR3 spells CASTAPGRTPEAFF. Written as DNA, the CDR3 is TGTGCCAGCACCGCCCCCGGACGGACCCCTGAAGCTTTCTTT. The gene calls are TRBV28 and TRBJ1-1; D is unresolved. The ends were cut back, 7 bases at V and 6 bases at J, with 18 bases in the middle. Germline lookup yields CDR1 MDHEN and CDR2 SYDVKM. This CDR3 is built from 14 residues.

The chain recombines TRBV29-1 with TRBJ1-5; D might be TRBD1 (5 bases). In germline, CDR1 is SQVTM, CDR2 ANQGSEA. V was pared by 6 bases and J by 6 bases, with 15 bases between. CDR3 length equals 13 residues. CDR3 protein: CSVQGADSQPQHF. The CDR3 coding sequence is TGCAGCGTCCAAGGGGCAGATTCTCAGCCCCAGCATTTT. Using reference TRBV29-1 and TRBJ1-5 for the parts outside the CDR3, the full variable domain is SAVISQKPSRDICQRGTSLTIQCQVDSQVTMMFWYRQQPGQSLTLIATANQGSEATYESGFVIDKFPISRPNLTFSTLTVSNMSPEDSSIYLCSVQGADSQPQHFGDGTRLSIL.

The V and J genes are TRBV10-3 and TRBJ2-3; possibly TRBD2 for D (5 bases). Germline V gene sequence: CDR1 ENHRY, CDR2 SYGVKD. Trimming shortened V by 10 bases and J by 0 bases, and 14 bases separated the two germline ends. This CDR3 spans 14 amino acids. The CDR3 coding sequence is TGTGCCACCAGATATGGGGAGAGCACAGATACGCAGTATTTT. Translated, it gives CATRYGESTDTQYF.

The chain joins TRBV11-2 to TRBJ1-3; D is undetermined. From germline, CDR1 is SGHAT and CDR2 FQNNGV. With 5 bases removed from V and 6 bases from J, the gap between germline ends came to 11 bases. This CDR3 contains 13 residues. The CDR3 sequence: CASSLEGPNTIYF. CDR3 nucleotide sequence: TGTGCCAGCAGCCTCGAGGGTCCAAACACCATATATTTT.

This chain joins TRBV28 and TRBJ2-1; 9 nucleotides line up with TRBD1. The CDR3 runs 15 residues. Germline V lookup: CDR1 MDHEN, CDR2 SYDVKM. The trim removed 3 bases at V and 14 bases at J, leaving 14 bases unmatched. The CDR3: CASSFSGTGRDVEFF. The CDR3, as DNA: TGTGCCAGCAGTTTTTCGGGGACAGGGAGGGATGTTGAGTTCTTC.

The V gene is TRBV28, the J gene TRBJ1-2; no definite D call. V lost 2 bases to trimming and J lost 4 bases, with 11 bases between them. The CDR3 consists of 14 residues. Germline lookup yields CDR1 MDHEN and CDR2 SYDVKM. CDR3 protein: CASSLIGFTYGYTF. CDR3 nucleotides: TGTGCCAGCAGTTTAATAGGGTTCACCTATGGCTACACCTTC.

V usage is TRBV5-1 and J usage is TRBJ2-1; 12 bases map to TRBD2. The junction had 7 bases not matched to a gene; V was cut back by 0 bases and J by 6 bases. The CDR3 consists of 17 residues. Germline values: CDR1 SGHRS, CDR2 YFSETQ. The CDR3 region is CASSLEGGLAGSNEQFF. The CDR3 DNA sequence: TGCGCCAGCAGCTTGGAGGGGGGACTAGCGGGTTCCAATGAGCAGTTCTTC. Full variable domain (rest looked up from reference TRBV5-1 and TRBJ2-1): KAGVTQTPRYLIKTRGQQVTLSCSPISGHRSVSWYQQTPGQGLQFLFEYFSETQRNKGNFPGRFSGRQFSNSRSEMNVSTLELGDSALYLCASSLEGGLAGSNEQFFGPGTRLTVL.

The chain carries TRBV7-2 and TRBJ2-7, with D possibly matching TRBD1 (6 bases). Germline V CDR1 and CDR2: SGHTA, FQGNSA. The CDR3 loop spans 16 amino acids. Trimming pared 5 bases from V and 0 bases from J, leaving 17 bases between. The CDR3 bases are TGTGCCAGCAGCACCAACAGGGCAAAGATCTCCTACGAGCAGTACTTC. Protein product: CASSTNRAKISYEQYF.

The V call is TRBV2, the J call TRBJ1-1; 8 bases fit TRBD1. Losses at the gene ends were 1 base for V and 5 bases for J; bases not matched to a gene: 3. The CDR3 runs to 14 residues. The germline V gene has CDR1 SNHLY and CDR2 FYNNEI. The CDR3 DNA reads TGTGCCAGCAGTGAAGACAGGGGGGCAACTGAAGCTTTCTTT. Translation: CASSEDRGATEAFF. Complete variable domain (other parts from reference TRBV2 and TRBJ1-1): EPEVTQTPSHQVTQMGQEVILRCVPISNHLYFYWYRQILGQKVEFLVSFYNNEISEKSEIFDDQFSVERPDGSNFTLKIRSTKLEDSAMYFCASSEDRGATEAFFGQGTRLTVV.

The CDR3 nucleotides are TGCGCCAGCAGCATGGGACTAGCGGGAAGCACAGATACGCAGTATTTT. It yields the protein CASSMGLAGSTDTQYF. The chain is built from TRBV5-1 and TRBJ2-3, with 13 positions matching TRBD2. Germline values: CDR1 SGHRS, CDR2 YFSETQ. After removal of 4 bases from V and 0 bases from J, the junction contained 2 bases not matched to a gene. The CDR3 runs to 16 residues.

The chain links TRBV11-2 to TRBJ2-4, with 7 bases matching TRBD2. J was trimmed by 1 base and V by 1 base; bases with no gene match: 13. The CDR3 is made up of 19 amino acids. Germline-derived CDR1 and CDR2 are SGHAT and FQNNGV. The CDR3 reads CASSLAYPPGRVAKNIQYF. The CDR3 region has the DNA TGTGCCAGCAGCTTAGCTTACCCCCCAGGGAGGGTCGCCAAAAACATTCAGTACTTC.

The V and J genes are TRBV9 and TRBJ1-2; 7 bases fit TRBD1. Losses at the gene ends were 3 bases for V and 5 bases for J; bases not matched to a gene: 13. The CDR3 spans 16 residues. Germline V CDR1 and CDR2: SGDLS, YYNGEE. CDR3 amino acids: CASSDRDRKSRYGYTF. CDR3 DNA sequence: TGTGCCAGCAGCGACCGGGACAGAAAGTCCCGATATGGCTACACCTTC.

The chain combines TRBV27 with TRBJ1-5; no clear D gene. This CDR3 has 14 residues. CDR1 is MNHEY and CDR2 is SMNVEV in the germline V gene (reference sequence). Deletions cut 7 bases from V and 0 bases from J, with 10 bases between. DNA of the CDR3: TGTGCCAGCACCGCGACTTATAGCAATCAGCCCCAGCATTTT. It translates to CASTATYSNQPQHF.

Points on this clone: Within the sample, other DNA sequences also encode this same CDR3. CDR3 nucleotide sequence: TGTGCCAGCTCCCCGGAAGGGAACACTGAAGCTTTCTTT. The encoded protein is CASSPEGNTEAFF. The chain combines TRBV18 with TRBJ1-1; no clear D gene. The CDR3 spans 13 residues. The germline V gene has CDR1 KGHSH and CDR2 LQKENI. V lost 6 bases to trimming and J lost 1 base, with 9 bases between them. Based on the CDR3 plus reference TRBV18 and TRBJ1-1, the full variable domain is NAGVMQNPRHLVRRRGQEARLRCSPMKGHSHVYWYRQLPEEGLKFMVYLQKENIIDESGMPKERFSAEFPKEGPSILRIQQVVRGDSAAYFCASSPEGNTEAFFGQGTRLTVV.

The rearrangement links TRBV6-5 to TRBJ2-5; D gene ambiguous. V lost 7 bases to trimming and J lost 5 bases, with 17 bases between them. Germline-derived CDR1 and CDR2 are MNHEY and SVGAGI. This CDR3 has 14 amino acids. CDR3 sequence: CASTIQRLWETQYF. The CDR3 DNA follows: TGTGCCAGCACCATACAACGGCTCTGGGAGACCCAGTACTTC.

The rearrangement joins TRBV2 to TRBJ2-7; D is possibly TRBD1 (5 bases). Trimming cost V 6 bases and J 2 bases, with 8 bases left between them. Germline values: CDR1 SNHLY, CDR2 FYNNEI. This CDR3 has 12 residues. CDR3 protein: CASRGLAYEQYF. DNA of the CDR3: TGTGCCAGCAGGGGGCTCGCCTACGAGCAGTACTTC. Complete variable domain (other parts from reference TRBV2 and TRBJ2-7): EPEVTQTPSHQVTQMGQEVILRCVPISNHLYFYWYRQILGQKVEFLVSFYNNEISEKSEIFDDQFSVERPDGSNFTLKIRSTKLEDSAMYFCASRGLAYEQYFGPGTRLTVT.

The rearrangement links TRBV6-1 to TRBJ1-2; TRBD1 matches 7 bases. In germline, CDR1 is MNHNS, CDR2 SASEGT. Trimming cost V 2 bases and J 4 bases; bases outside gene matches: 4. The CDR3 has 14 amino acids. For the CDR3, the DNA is TGTGCCAGCAGTGAATCGGACAGGATCTATGGCTACACCTTC. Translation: CASSESDRIYGYTF.

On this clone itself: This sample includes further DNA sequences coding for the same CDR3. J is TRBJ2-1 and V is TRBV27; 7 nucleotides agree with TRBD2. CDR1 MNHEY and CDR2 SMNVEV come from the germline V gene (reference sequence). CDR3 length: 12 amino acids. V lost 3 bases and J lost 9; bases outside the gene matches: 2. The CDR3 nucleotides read TGTGCCAGCAGTTTGGGAGGGCGTGAGCAGTTCTTC. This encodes CASSLGGREQFF.

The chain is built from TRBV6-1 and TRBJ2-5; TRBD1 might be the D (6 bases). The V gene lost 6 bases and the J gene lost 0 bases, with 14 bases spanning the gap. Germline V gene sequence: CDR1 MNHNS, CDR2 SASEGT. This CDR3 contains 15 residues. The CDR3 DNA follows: TGTGCCAGCAGGGGACGAAGGGGGTACCAAGAGACCCAGTACTTC. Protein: CASRGRRGYQETQYF.

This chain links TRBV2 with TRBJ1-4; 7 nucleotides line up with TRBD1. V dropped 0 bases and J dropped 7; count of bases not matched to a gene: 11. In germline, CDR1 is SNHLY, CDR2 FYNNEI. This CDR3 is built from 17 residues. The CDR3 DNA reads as TGTGCCAGCAGTGAAGCCCACCTTTGGGGACAGTCTGAAAAACTGTTTTTT. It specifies CASSEAHLWGQSEKLFF.